The 11 T cell receptor beta chains below were found in one sample sequenced in a study of graft-versus-host responses after intestinal transplantation. Clones were read by immunoSEQ multiplex PCR, and TCRdb kept only the in-frame ones, dropping some. Among tens of thousands of clones listed, around 90% were seen once. Antigen specificity for these receptors is unknown. Sequenced here: unstimulated CD4+ T cells sorted from spleen or lymph node cells, sampled before intestinal transplant. These receptors came from a human donor who received an intestinal transplant.

The chain has TRBV4-2 and TRBJ1-2; D not resolved. V was cut by 0 bases and J by 8 bases, with 13 bases left in between. This CDR3 has 14 residues. Germline lookup yields CDR1 LGHNA and CDR2 YNFKEQ. CDR3 in amino acids: CASSQDRGRNGYTF. The DNA of the CDR3 is TGTGCCAGCAGCCAAGATCGTGGCAGGAACGGCTACACCTTC.

Concerning this clone itself: Other DNA variants within this sample encode the same CDR3. The rearrangement links TRBV11-3 to TRBJ2-3; D gene ambiguous. The length of the CDR3 is 14 residues. Germline V CDR1 and CDR2: SGHNT, YENEEA. The ends were cut back, 1 base at V and 1 base at J, with 6 bases in the middle. The CDR3 loop is CASSLGQGTDTQYF. The CDR3 region has the DNA TGTGCCAGCAGCTTAGGGCAGGGCACAGATACGCAGTATTTT.

The genes are TRBV7-2 and TRBJ2-7, with 9 bases identical to TRBD2. From germline, CDR1 is SGHTA and CDR2 FQGNSA. The junction had 5 bases not matched to a gene; V was cut back by 3 bases and J by 2 bases. The CDR3 spans 15 residues. This CDR3 reads CASSFSGGPPYEQYF. The CDR3 DNA is TGTGCCAGCAGCTTCAGCGGGGGGCCCCCCTACGAGCAGTACTTC.

This chain links TRBV6-4 with TRBJ1-3, with D possibly being TRBD1 (5 bases). V was trimmed by 2 bases and J by 1 base, leaving 12 bases between them. CDR1 and CDR2 (germline): MRHNA, SNTAGT. The CDR3 covers 16 residues. CDR3 coding DNA: TGTGCCAGCAGTGACCCGAGCCCAGGGTCTGGAAACACCATATATTTT. Translated: CASSDPSPGSGNTIYF.

The gene calls are TRBV29-1 and TRBJ2-3; the D gene is possibly TRBD2 (6 bases). V lost 2 bases to trimming and J lost 4 bases, with 7 bases between them. The CDR3 length is 12 residues. Germline loops: CDR1 SQVTM, CDR2 ANQGSEA. The CDR3 here is CSVERRADTQYF. Here the CDR3 DNA reads TGCAGCGTTGAAAGGAGGGCAGATACGCAGTATTTT.

The CDR3, as DNA: TGTGCCAGCAGCTTACGGGGGAGCGGGCGGGAGGGGGACAATGAGCAGTTCTTC. Encoded protein: CASSLRGSGREGDNEQFF. V is TRBV7-9 and J is TRBJ2-1; TRBD2 matches at 9 bases. The CDR3 has 18 amino acids. CDR1 is SEHNR, CDR2 FQNEAQ, per germline (reference sequence). V dropped 2 bases and J dropped 5; count of bases not matched to a gene: 13.

The J gene is TRBJ1-1, the V gene TRBV6-5; D perhaps matches TRBD1 (5 bases). V lost 0 bases and J lost 11, with 19 bases in between. Germline lookup yields CDR1 MNHEY and CDR2 SVGAGI. The CDR3 loop spans 15 amino acids. CDR3: CASSYSFRQGVGAFF. Written as DNA, the CDR3 is TGTGCCAGCAGTTACTCGTTTCGGCAGGGCGTTGGGGCTTTCTTT.

This rearrangement joins TRBV6-6 to TRBJ2-7; TRBD2 matches 9 bases. The V and J ends lost 0 bases and 2 bases, in that order; junction bases with no gene match: 5. Germline CDR1 is MNHNY and CDR2 is SVGAGI (reference sequence). The CDR3 has 16 residues. CDR3 DNA sequence: TGTGCCAGCAGTTACTCGAAGCGGGGGGCGGCCTACGAGCAGTACTTC. It yields the protein CASSYSKRGAAYEQYF.

The rearrangement uses TRBV5-4 and TRBJ1-2, with 9 bases that match TRBD1. The J segment lost 1 base and the V segment lost 3 bases, leaving 10 bases of the junction unmatched. CDR1 is SGHNT and CDR2 is YYREEE in the germline V gene (reference sequence). CDR3 length equals 17 residues. The CDR3 protein is CASSSLGQGSGNYGYTF. CDR3 bases: TGTGCCAGCAGCTCGCTGGGACAGGGATCGGGTAACTATGGCTACACCTTC.

On this clone itself: The same CDR3 also results from other DNA sequences found in this sample. The V and J genes are TRBV27 and TRBJ1-1, with a tentative D call TRBD1 (5 bases). The germline V and J ends were trimmed by 2 bases and 1 base, with 14 bases remaining between them. There are 16 residues in the CDR3. Germline assignment: CDR1 MNHEY and CDR2 SMNVEV (reference sequence). The CDR3 sequence: CASSLGRGLGNTEAFF. In nucleotides, the CDR3 is TGTGCCAGCAGTTTAGGGAGGGGCCTTGGGAACACTGAAGCTTTCTTT.

The chain uses TRBV18 and TRBJ2-1, with no clear D. Germline V CDR1 and CDR2: KGHSH, LQKENI. This CDR3 region has 14 residues. V was trimmed by 0 bases and J by 6 bases, leaving 9 bases between them. CDR3 DNA: TGTGCCAGCTCACCACCCCTAGTGGTCAATGAGCAGTTCTTC. This encodes CASSPPLVVNEQFF.